The 7 T cell receptor beta chains below were found in one sample sequenced in a study of blood T cell repertoires in COVID-19. Profiled with immunoSEQ multiplex PCR; TCRdb holds only in-frame clones, not every one. The top ten hold around 24% of the sample, which has 150,000 to 200,000 clones, about 75% seen once. Specimen: peripheral blood. The receptors were sampled from a woman aged 70-85 years with acute or convalescent COVID-19.

J is TRBJ1-2 and V is TRBV19; D is perhaps TRBD1 (5 bases). Per the germline V gene, CDR1 is LNHDA and CDR2 is SQIVND (reference sequence). V lost 5 bases, J lost 5 bases, and 12 bases lay in between. The CDR3 has 13 residues. CDR3 sequence reads: CASSVGQGYGYTF. The CDR3, as DNA: TGTGCCAGTAGTGTCGGGCAGGGTTATGGCTACACCTTC.

The rearrangement uses TRBV10-3 and TRBJ2-3; a possible D gene is TRBD1 (6 bases). Trimming removed 2 bases from V and 3 bases from J, with 15 bases in between. The CDR3 extends over 16 amino acids. Germline CDR1 reads ENHRY; CDR2 reads SYGVKD. The CDR3 spells CAISEGQGSGTDTQYF. The CDR3 nucleotides read TGTGCCATCAGTGAGGGGCAGGGGAGTGGGACAGATACGCAGTATTTT.

This rearrangement joins TRBV28 to TRBJ2-6, with D possibly being TRBD1 (5 bases). The CDR3 extends over 17 amino acids. Trimming removed 5 bases from V and 0 bases from J, with 14 bases in between. CDR1 is MDHEN, CDR2 SYDVKM, per germline. In DNA, the CDR3 is TGTGCCAGCAGTCACAGACAGAGAACCTCTGGGGCCAACGTCCTGACTTTC. Encoded protein: CASSHRQRTSGANVLTF.

A single count supports this clone. V usage is TRBV3-1 (or the pseudogene TRBV3-2) and J usage is TRBJ2-7; the D gene is possibly TRBD1 (6 bases). The CDR3 consists of 16 residues. Germline lookup yields CDR1 LGHDT and CDR2 YNNKEL (reference sequence). V was clipped by 0 bases and J by 2 bases, with 14 bases between them. CDR3 in DNA: TGTGCCAGCAGCCAAGACGGTGGGACACCAACCTACGAGCAGTACTTC. It encodes CASSQDGGTPTYEQYF.

The V gene is TRBV5-4, the J gene TRBJ2-3, with 7 bases fitting TRBD1. Germline-derived CDR1 and CDR2 are SGHNT and YYREEE (reference sequence). With V trimmed by 4 bases and J by 3 bases, 11 bases remained unmatched. There are 16 residues in the CDR3. The CDR3 nucleotides read TGTGCCAGCAGCCGGAAACTACAGGGGTGGACAGATACGCAGTATTTT. Its protein is CASSRKLQGWTDTQYF.

This clone was detected only a few times. The V call is TRBV5-1, the J call TRBJ2-3; 14 bases fit TRBD2. Trimming cost V 0 bases and J 6 bases; bases outside gene matches: 9. The CDR3 runs to 18 residues. The germline V gene encodes CDR1 SGHRS and CDR2 YFSETQ. The CDR3 here is CASSLGLAGGRSTDTQYF. The DNA of the CDR3 is TGCGCCAGCAGCTTGGGACTAGCGGGAGGGAGAAGTACTGATACGCAGTATTTT.

The rearrangement joins TRBV7-3 to TRBJ2-7; the D gene is possibly TRBD1 (7 bases). This CDR3 comprises 16 residues. Trimming left V 5 bases short and J 5 bases short, with 22 bases between. Germline lookup yields CDR1 SGHTA and CDR2 FQGTGA. The CDR3 region has the DNA TGTGCCAGCAGCCCAGGAGGGATAGGGGGCTTGCACGAGCAGTACTTC. It specifies CASSPGGIGGLHEQYF.